This T cell receptor beta chain came from a study of shared clonotypes between healthy human individuals (dated by TCRdb to the early 2020s). Looking at the study overall: A few men and two women, aged 18 to 49 years, made up the cohort. For each donor, three plates each were used for CD4 naive and CD4 memory, two plates were used for CD8 naive, and one plate was used for CD8 memory. The study deeply sequenced blood TCR repertoires of 5 or 6 healthy adults to estimate repertoire size and the extent of clonotype sharing between individuals. Libraries were prepared and TCR repertoires were sequenced by different laboratories using diverse techniques, in order to increase sequencing depth and limit assay-specific biases. Leukapheresis yielded between about 0.9 and 8.9 billion PBMCs per donor. Points the paper makes about the study in general: Because the study included only a small number of donors, the genetic and exposure-history diversity represented was limited. Sampling was limited to blood, and TCR repertoires in tissue likely differ from TCR repertoires in blood. Naive subsets generally had larger estimated clonotype richness than memory subsets did. Pairwise subsampling led to the expectation that sequencing depth would affect the degree of clonotype sharing among donors. Compared with non-shared clonotypes, clonotypes shared by all four sorted-subset donors had higher generation probabilities. Sharing across a few donors was observed for around 5% of naive CD4, around 3.5% of naive CD8, over 2% of memory CD4, and roughly 0.43% of memory CD8 clonotypes. Incomplete sequencing was indicated by rarefaction of sorted-subset datasets, despite the large sequencing depth.

V and J lose 6 bases and 3 bases, and a span of 15 bases separates them. CDR1 and CDR2 were assigned from the germline V gene as MGHDK and SYGVNS. The CDR3 has 15 amino acids, counting the end cysteine and phenylalanine. Only the CDR3 part of the read is kept: 45 bases, read in frame from the first base. Using the deep immunoSEQ assay, TCR CDR3 regions were amplified from genomic DNA by multiplex PCR. Extracted genomic DNA from each cell subset was distributed evenly across all wells of several immunoSEQ 96-well plates, and each plate was treated as a replicate. For sorted subsets, each replicate PCR was loaded with 200 ng genomic DNA, equivalent to 30,000 or so T cell genomes. The purified libraries were quantified using a Qubit 3.0 fluorometer, sized with a Bioanalyzer 2100, and then quantified again using the KAPA Library Quantification kit. Each immunoSEQ 96-well plate was sequenced on its own single-read 150-cycle Illumina NextSeq 550 flow cell. Per the source publication's procedure: The immunoSEQ output contained only junctional sequences without quality scores, so filtering could not match that applied to full-length reads. Sequences were annotated with PyIR, a Python wrapper for IgBLAST v1.9, using IMGT germline references to assign V/J genes and CDR3. Reads were filtered out if the reads had weak V/J assignments (E-value above 1e-6), no CDR3, stop codons, out-of-frame junctions, or ambiguous translated residues. V3J clonotypes were defined by identical inferred V gene, J gene, and CDR3 amino acid sequence. Percentage overlap between repertoires was calculated by dividing the number of shared unique clonotypes by the size of the smaller repertoire. Repertoire richness was assessed with RTK rarefaction, the Chao1 estimator, and Recon v2.1 estimates of unobserved clonotypes. Generation probabilities for all TCRbeta clonotypes obtained by the gDNA method from a few donors were computed using OLGA. TCRdb's version of the immuneACCESS table is confined to in-frame rearrangements and falls short of the full clone set. An unresolved V gene accounts for under half of the shortfall where checked; the remainder is of unknown origin. The V and J calls and clone size are taken from that table; D and trimming were inferred from the DNA. This sample holds about 2.4 million clones; more than 85% were observed only once. The top ten constitute approximately 0.35% of the sample.

Remarks on this clone: The antigen it recognizes is unknown. Per-base quality was not reported, and no clone a single base away is much larger than it.

Healthy HIV-negative adults with no recently reported acute infections or vaccinations were included as donors. Every donor was a Caucasian adult living in Nashville, Tennessee, USA. CD4+ T cells were enriched by magnetic negative selection; naive cells were then positively selected on CD45RA, and the negative fraction formed the memory subset. Blood was obtained by leukapheresis, after which PBMCs were separated by Ficoll-Histopaque density gradient centrifugation and cryopreserved in liquid nitrogen vapor phase. Purity and quantity of every magnetically sorted T cell population were checked by analytical flow cytometry. From each sorted fraction, genomic DNA was isolated and quantified by UV absorbance on a Nanodrop 2000c.

The chain is made from TRBV25-1 and TRBJ2-1; the D gene remains uncertain. The sequence was collected from a young man in good health. Some clones in this sample may be carry-over from other donors' samples. Material for sequencing was naive CD4+ T cells from PBMCs. The sample's cell subset or site label is to be understood as: CD45RA+ positively selected. The DNA sequence follows: TGTGCCAGCAGCGGTTCCCTAAAAGTCTACAATGAGCAGTTCTTC. This is translated as CASSGSLKVYNEQFF.